The clone carrying this T cell receptor (beta chain) occurred many times. Its target is unknown. TCRdb independently ran MiXCR on the 5' RACE reads; one entry per CDR3 protein. The sample includes around 13,000 distinct CDR3 sequences, roughly a tenth of them seen just once. This entry comes from a study of neurological immune-mediated disorders. General study points: TCR-beta repertoires seemed private in all groups, with no expanded CDR3 amino acid sequences shared.

This CDR3 contains 15 residues. Trimming pared 6 bases from V and 2 bases from J, leaving 15 bases between. Looked up from germline, CDR1 is WNHNN and CDR2 is SYGVQD (reference sequence). The chain is built from TRBV10-1 and TRBJ2-3, with D unclear. This receptor was taken from a woman between 40 and 55 years old in good health. Sequences were obtained from PBMCs. The CDR3 coding sequence is TGCGCCAGCAGCGAAGATCCCTTTAACACAGATACGCAGTATTTT. The encoded protein is CASSEDPFNTDTQYF.